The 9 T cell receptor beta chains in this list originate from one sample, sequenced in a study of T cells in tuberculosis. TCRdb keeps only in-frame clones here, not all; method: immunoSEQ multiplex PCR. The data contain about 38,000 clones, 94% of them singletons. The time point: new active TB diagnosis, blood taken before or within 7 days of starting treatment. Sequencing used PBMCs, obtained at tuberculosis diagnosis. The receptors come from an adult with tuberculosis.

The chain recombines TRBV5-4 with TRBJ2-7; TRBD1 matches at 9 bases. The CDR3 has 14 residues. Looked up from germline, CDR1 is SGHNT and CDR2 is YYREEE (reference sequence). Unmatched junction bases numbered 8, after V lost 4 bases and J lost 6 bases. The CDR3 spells CASSLLVTGGEQYF. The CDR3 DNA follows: TGTGCCAGCAGCCTCCTAGTGACAGGGGGCGAGCAGTACTTC.

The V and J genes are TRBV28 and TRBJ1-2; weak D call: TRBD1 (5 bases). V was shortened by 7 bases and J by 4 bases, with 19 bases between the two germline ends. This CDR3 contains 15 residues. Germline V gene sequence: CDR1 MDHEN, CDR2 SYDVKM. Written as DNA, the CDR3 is TGTGCCAGCACCACAGGTGGGGTCTTACTCTATGGCTACACCTTC. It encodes CASTTGGVLLYGYTF.

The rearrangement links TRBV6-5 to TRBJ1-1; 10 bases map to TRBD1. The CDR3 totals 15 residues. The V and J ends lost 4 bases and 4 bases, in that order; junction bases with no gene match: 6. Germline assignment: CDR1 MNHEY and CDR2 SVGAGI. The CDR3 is CASSSPGTGVTEAFF. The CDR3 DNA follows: TGTGCCAGCAGTTCCCCAGGGACAGGGGTCACTGAAGCTTTCTTT.

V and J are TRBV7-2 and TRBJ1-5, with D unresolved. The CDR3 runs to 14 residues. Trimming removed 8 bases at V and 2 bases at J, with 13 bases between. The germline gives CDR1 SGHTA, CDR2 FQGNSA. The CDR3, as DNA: TGTGCCAGCGCGTTTAATTTGGGCAATCAGCCCCAGCATTTT. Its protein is CASAFNLGNQPQHF.

The DNA for the CDR3 is TGTGCCAGCAGCTTACAGGGATATGAGCAGTTCTTC. This encodes CASSLQGYEQFF. The V and J genes are TRBV7-9 and TRBJ2-1; maybe TRBD1 (5 bases). The CDR3 has 12 amino acids. V lost 2 bases to trimming and J lost 8 bases, with 7 bases between them. CDR1 and CDR2 (germline): SEHNR, FQNEAQ (reference sequence). Together with reference TRBV7-9 and TRBJ2-1, the CDR3 gives the full variable domain: DTGVSQNPRHKITKRGQNVTFRCDPISEHNRLYWYRQTLGQGPEFLTYFQNEAQLEKSRLLSDRFSAERPKGSFSTLEIQRTEQGDSAMYLCASSLQGYEQFFGPGTRLTVL.

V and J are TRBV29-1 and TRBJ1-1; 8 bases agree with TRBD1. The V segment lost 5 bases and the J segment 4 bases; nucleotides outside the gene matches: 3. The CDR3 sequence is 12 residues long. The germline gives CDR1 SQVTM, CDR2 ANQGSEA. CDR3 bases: TGCAGCGTTCCGGACAGGGTCACTGAAGCTTTCTTT. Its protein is CSVPDRVTEAFF.

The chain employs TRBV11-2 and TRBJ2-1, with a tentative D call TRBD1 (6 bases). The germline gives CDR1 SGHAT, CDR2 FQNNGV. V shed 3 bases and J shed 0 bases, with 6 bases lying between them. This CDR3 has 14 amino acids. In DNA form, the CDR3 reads TGTGCCAGCAGCTTGGGGGCCTCCTACAATGAGCAGTTCTTC. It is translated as CASSLGASYNEQFF.

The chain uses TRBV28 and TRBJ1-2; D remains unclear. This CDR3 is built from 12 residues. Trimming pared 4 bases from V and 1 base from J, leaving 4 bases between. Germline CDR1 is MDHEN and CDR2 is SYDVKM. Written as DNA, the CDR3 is TGTGCCAGCAGTTATTATAACTATGGCTACACCTTC. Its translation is CASSYYNYGYTF.

CDR3 in amino acids: CASSGGARTGELFF. CDR3 DNA: TGTGCCAGCAGCGGGGGGGCCCGGACCGGGGAGCTGTTTTTT. The chain has TRBV6-6 and TRBJ2-2; 8 bases align to TRBD2. Germline V CDR1 and CDR2: MNHNY, SVGAGI (reference sequence). The CDR3 consists of 14 residues. Trimming cost V 6 bases and J 5 bases; bases outside gene matches: 5.